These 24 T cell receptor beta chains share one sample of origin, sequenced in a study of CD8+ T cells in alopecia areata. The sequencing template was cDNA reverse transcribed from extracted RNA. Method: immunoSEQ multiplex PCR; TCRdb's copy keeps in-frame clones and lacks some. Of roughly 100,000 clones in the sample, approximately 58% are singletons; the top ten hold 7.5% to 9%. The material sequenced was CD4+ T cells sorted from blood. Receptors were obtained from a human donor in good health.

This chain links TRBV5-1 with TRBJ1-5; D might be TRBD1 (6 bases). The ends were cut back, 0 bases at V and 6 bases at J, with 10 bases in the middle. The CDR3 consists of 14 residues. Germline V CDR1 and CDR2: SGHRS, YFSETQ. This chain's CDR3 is CASSLVTGIQPQHF. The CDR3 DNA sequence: TGCGCCAGCAGCTTGGTTACAGGGATTCAGCCCCAGCATTTT.

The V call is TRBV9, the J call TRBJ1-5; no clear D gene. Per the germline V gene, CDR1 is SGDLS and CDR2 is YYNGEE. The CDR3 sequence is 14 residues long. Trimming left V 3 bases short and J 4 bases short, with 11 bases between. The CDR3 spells CASSGPDGNQPQHF. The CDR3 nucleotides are TGTGCCAGCAGCGGCCCGGACGGGAATCAGCCCCAGCATTTT.

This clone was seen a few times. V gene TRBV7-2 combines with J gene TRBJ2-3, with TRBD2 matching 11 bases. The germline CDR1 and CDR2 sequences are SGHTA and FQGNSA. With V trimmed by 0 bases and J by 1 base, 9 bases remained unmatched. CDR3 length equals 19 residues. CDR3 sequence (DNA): TGTGCCAGCAGCTTAGCTGGGCTAGCGGGGGGTTGGGGCACAGATACGCAGTATTTT. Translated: CASSLAGLAGGWGTDTQYF.

The CDR3 coding sequence is TGTGCCATCAGTGAGTCTAGGGGTCCTCACACCTTC. Residues: CAISESRGPHTF. The J gene is TRBJ1-2, the V gene TRBV10-3; D perhaps matches TRBD1 (5 bases). V gave up 0 bases and J gave up 12 bases, with 11 bases separating them. This CDR3 region has 12 residues. Germline V gives CDR1 ENHRY, CDR2 SYGVKD.

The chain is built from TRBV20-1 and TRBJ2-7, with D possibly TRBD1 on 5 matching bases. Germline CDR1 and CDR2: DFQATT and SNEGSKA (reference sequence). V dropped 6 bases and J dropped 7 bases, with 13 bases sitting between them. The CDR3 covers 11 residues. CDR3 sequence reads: CSAWKGSEQYF. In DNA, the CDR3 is TGCAGTGCATGGAAGGGGTCTGAGCAGTACTTC.

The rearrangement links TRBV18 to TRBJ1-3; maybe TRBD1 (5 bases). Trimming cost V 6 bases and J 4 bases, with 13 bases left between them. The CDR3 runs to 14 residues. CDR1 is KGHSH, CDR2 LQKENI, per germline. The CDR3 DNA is TGTGCCAGCTCCCTCGACAGAGCCGGAAACACCATATATTTT. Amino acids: CASSLDRAGNTIYF. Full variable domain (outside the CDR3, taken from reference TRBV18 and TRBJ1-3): NAGVMQNPRHLVRRRGQEARLRCSPMKGHSHVYWYRQLPEEGLKFMVYLQKENIIDESGMPKERFSAEFPKEGPSILRIQQVVRGDSAAYFCASSLDRAGNTIYFGEGSWLTVV.

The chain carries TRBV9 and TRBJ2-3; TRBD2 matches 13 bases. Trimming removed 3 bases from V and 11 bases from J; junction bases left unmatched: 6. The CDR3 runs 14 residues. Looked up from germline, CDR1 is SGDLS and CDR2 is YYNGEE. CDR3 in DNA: TGTGCCAGCAGCGCCGGGACTAGCGGGGAAAAGCAGTATTTT. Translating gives CASSAGTSGEKQYF.

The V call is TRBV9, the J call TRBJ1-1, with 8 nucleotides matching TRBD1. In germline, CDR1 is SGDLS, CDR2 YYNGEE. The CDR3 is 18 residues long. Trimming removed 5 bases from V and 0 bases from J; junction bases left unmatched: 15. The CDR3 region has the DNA TGTGCCAGCAGTCGGGACAGGCCGGATGTAACAATGAACACTGAAGCTTTCTTT. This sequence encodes CASSRDRPDVTMNTEAFF.

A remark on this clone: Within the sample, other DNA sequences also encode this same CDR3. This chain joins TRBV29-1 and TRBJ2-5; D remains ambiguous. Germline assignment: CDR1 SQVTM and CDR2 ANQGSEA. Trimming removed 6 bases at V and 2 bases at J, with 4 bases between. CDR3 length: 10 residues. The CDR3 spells CSVGQETQYF. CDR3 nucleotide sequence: TGCAGCGTAGGACAAGAGACCCAGTACTTC.

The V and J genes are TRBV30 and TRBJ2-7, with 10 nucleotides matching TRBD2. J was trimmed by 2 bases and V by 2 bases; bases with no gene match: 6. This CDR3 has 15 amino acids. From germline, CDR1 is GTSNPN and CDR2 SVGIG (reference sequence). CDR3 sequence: CAWSSESGGAYEQYF. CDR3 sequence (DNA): TGTGCCTGGAGTTCAGAGAGCGGGGGGGCCTACGAGCAGTACTTC.

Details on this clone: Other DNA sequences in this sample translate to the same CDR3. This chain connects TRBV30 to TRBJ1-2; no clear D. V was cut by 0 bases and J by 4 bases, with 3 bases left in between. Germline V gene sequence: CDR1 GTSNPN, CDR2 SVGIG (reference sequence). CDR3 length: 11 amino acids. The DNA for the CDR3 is TGTGCCTGGAGTGTGTCCTATGGCTACACCTTC. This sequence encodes CAWSVSYGYTF.

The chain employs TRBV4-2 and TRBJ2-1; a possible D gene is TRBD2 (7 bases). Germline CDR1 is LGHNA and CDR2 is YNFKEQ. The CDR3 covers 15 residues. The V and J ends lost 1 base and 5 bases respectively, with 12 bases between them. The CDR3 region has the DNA TGTGCCAGCAGCCAAGGGGCGGGGGACAACAATGAGCAGTTCTTC. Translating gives CASSQGAGDNNEQFF.

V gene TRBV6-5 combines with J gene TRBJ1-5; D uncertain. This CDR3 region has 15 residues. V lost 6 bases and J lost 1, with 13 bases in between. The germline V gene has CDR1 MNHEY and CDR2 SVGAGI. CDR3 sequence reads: CASSPARGSNQPQHF. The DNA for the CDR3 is TGTGCCAGCAGCCCCGCTCGGGGAAGCAATCAGCCCCAGCATTTT.

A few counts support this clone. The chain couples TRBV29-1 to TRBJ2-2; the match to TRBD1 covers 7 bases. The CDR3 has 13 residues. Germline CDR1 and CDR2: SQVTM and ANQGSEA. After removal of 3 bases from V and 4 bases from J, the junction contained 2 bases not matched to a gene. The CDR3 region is CSVDGQATGELFF. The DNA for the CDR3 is TGCAGCGTTGACGGACAGGCCACCGGGGAGCTGTTTTTT.

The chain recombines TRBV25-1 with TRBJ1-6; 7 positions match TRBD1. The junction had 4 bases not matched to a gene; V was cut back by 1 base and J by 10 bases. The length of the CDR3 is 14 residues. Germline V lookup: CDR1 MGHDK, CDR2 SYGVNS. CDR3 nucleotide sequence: TGTGCCAGCAGTGAATTCAACAGGGGATCACCCCTCCACTTT. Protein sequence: CASSEFNRGSPLHF.

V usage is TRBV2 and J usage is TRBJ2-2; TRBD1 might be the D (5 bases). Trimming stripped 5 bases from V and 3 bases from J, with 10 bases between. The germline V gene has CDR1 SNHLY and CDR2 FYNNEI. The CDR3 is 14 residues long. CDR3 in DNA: TGTGCCAGCAGTCCCAGGGCGGACACCGGGGAGCTGTTTTTT. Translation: CASSPRADTGELFF.

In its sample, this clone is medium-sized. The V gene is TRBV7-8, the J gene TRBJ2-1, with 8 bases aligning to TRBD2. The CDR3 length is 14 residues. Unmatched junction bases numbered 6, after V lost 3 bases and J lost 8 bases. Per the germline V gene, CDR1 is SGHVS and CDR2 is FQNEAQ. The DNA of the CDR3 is TGTGCCAGCAGCTTTGTTGAACTAGCGGATGAGCAGTTCTTC. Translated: CASSFVELADEQFF.

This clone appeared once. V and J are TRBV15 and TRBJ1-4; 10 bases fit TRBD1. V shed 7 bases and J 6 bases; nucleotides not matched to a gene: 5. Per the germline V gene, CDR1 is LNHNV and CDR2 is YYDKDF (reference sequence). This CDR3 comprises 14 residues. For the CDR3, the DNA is TGTGCCACCAACCGGGACAGGGGAGATGAAAAACTGTTTTTT. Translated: CATNRDRGDEKLFF.

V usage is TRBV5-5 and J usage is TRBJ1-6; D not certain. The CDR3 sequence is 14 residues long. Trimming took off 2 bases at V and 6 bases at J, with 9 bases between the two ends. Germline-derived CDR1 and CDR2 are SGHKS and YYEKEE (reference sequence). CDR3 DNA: TGTGCCAGCAGCTTTCAGACGACTAATTCACCCCTCCACTTT. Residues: CASSFQTTNSPLHF.

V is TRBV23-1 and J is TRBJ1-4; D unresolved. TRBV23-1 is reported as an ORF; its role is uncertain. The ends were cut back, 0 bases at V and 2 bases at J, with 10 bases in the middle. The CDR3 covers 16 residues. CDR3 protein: CASSQSLVGTNEKLFF. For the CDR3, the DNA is TGCGCCAGCAGTCAATCGTTGGTGGGGACTAATGAAAAACTGTTTTTT.

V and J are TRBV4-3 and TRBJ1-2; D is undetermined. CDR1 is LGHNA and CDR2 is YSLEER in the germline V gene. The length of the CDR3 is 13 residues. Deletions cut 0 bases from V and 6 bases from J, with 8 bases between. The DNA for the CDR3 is TGCGCCAGCAGCCAAGATCGGGCGAATGGCTACACCTTC. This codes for CASSQDRANGYTF.

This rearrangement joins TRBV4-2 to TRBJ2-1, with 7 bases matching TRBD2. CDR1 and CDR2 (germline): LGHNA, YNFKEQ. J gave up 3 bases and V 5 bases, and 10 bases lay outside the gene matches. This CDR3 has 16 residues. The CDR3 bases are TGTGCCAGCAGCTTGGGATCTAGCGGACGCTACAATGAGCAGTTCTTC. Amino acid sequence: CASSLGSSGRYNEQFF.

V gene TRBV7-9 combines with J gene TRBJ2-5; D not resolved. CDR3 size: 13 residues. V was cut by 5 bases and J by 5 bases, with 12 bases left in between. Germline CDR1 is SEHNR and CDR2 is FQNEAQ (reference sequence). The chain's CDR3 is CASSPRVGETQYF. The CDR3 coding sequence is TGTGCCAGCAGCCCGCGCGTGGGCGAGACCCAGTACTTC.

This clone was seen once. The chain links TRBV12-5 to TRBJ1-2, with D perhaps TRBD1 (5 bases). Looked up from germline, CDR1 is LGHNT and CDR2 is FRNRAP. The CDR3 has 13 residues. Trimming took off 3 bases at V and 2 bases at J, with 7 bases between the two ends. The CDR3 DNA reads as TGTGCTAGTGGTTTACAGGTCAACTATGGCTACACCTTC. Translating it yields CASGLQVNYGYTF. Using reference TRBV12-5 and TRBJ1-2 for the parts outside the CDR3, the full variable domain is DARVTQTPRHKVTEMGQEVTMRCQPILGHNTVFWYRQTMMQGLELLAYFRNRAPLDDSGMPKDRFSAEMPDATLATLKIQPSEPRDSAVYFCASGLQVNYGYTFGSGTRLTVV.